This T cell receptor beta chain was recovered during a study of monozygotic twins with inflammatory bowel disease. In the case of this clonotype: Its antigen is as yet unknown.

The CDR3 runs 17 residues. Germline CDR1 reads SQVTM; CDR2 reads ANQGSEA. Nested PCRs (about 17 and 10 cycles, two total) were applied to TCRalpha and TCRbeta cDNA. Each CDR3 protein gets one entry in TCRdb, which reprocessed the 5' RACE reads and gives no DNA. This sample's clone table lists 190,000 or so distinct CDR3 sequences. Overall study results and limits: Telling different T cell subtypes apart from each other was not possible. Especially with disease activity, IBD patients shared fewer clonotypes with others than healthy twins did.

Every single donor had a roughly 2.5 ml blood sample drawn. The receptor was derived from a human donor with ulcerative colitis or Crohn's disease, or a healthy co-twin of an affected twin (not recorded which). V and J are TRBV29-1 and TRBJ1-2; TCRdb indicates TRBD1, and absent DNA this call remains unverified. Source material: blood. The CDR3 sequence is CSVEDRGSRPAFYGYTF.